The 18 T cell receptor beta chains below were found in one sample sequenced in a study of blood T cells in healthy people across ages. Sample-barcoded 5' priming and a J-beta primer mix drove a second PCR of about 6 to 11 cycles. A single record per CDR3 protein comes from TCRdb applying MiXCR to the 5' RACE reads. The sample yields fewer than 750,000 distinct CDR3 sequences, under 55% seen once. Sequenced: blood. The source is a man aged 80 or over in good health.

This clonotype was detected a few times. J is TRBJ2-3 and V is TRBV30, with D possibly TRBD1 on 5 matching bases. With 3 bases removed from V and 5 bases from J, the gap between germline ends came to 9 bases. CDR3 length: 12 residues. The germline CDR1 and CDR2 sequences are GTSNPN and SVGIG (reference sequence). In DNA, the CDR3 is TGTGCCTGGAGGGGGCAGGGAGATACGCAGTATTTT. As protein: CAWRGQGDTQYF. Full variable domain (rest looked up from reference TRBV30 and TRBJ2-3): SQTIHQWPATLVQPVGSPLSLECTVEGTSNPNLYWYRQAAGRGLQLLFYSVGIGQISSEVPQNLSASRPQDRQFILSSKKLLLSDSGFYLCAWRGQGDTQYFGPGTRLTVL.

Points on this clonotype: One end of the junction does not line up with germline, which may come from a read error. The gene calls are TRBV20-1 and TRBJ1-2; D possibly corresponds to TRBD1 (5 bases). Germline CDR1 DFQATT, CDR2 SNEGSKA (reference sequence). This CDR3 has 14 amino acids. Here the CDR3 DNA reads TGCAGTGTTAGAGTGCCGGGGGAAGGGAGTGGCTACACCTTC. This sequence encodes CSVRVPGEGSGYTF.

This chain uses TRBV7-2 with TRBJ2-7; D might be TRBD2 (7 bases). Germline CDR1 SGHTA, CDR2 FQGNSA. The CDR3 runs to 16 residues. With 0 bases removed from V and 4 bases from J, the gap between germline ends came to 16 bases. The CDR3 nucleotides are TGTGCCAGCAGCTTAGCGGGGGGGCATCGTATGTACGAGCAGTACTTC. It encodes CASSLAGGHRMYEQYF.

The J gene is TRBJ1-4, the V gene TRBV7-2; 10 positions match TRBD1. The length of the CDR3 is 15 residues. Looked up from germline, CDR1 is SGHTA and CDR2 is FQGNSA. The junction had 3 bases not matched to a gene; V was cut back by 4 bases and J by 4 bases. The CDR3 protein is CASSSGTGVNEKLFF. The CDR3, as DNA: TGTGCCAGCAGCTCCGGGACAGGGGTTAATGAAAAACTGTTTTTT.

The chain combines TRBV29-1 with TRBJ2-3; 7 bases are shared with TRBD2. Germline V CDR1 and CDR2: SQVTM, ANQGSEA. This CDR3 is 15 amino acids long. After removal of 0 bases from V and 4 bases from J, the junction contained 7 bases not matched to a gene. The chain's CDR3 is CSVEDRGGRADTQYF. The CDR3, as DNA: TGCAGCGTTGAAGATCGGGGAGGGAGGGCAGATACGCAGTATTTT.

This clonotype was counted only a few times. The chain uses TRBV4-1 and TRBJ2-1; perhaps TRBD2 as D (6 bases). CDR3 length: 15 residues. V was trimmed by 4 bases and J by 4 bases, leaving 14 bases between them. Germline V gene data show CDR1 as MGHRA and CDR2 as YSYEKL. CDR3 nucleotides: TGCGCCAGCAGCCCTTCGACTAGTCGGTACAATGAGCAGTTCTTC. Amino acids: CASSPSTSRYNEQFF.

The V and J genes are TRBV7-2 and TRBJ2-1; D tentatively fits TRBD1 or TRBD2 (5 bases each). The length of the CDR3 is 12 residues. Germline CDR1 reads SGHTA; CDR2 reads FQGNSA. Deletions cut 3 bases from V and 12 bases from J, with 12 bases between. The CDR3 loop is CASSLSWGWQFF. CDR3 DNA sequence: TGTGCCAGCAGCTTGTCCTGGGGGTGGCAGTTCTTC.

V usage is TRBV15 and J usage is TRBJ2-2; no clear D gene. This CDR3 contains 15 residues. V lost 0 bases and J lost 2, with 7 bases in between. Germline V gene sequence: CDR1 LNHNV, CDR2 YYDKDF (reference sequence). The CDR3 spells CATSRDRANTGELFF. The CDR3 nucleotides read TGTGCCACCAGCAGAGACCGGGCTAACACCGGGGAGCTGTTTTTT.

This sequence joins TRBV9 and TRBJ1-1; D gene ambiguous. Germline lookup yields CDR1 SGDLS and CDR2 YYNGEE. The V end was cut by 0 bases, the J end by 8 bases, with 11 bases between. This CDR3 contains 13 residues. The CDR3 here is CASSVGGLGEAFF. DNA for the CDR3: TGTGCCAGCAGCGTAGGTGGGCTTGGGGAAGCTTTCTTT.

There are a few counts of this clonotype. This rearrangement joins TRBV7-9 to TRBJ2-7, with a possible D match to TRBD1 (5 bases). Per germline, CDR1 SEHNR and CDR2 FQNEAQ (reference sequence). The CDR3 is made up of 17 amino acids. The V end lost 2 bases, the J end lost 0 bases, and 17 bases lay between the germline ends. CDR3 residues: CASSLYPVQAASYEQYF. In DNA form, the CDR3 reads TGTGCCAGCAGCTTATACCCAGTACAGGCGGCCTCCTACGAGCAGTACTTC.

The CDR3 loop reads CAIRERESGEQYF. DNA of the CDR3: TGTGCCATCAGGGAGAGGGAGTCGGGAGAGCAGTACTTC. V and J are TRBV10-3 and TRBJ2-5; perhaps TRBD2 as D (6 bases). The CDR3 runs 13 residues. Germline V gene lookup returns CDR1 ENHRY and CDR2 SYGVKD. V lost 6 bases and J 11 bases, leaving 19 bases between the germline ends.

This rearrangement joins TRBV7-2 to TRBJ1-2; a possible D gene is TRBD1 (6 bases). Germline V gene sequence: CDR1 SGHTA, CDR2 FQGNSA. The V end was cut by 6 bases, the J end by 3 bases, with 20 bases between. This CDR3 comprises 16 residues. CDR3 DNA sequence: TGTGCCAGCAGTCAACAAACGGGGGGCCGGGACTATGGCTACACCTTC. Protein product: CASSQQTGGRDYGYTF.

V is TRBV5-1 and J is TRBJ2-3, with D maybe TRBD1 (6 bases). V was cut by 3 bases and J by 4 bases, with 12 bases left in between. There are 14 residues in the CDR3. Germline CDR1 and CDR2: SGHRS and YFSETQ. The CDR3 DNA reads TGCGCCAGCAGCTCACAGGGATTCGCAGATACGCAGTATTTT. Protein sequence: CASSSQGFADTQYF.

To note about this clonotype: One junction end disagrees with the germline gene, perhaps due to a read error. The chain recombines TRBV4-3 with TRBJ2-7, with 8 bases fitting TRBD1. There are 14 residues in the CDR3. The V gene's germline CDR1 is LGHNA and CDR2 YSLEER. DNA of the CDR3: TGCGCCGGCAGCCAAGGACAGGGTGCCTACGAGCAGTACTTC. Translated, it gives CAGSQGQGAYEQYF.

The CDR3 here is CASSQEGTIYGYTF. The DNA of the CDR3 is TGTGCCAGCAGCCAAGAGGGGACAATTTATGGCTACACCTTC. This chain joins TRBV3-1 and TRBJ1-2; D may be TRBD1 (6 bases). Germline V gene sequence: CDR1 LGHDT, CDR2 YNNKEL (reference sequence). The CDR3 consists of 14 residues. The V and J ends lost 0 bases and 5 bases respectively, with 10 bases between them.

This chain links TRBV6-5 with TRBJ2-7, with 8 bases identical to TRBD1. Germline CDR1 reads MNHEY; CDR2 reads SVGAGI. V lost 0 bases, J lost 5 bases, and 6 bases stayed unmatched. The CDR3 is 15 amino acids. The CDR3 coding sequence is TGTGCCAGCAGTTACTCTCACAGGGGGATTGACGAGCAGTACTTC. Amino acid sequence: CASSYSHRGIDEQYF.

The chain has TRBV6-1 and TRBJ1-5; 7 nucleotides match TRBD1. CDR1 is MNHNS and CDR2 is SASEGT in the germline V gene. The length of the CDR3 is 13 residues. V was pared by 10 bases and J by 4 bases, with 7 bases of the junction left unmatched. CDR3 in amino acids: CATRDSQNQPQHF. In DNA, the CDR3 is TGTGCCACCCGGGACAGCCAAAATCAGCCCCAGCATTTT.

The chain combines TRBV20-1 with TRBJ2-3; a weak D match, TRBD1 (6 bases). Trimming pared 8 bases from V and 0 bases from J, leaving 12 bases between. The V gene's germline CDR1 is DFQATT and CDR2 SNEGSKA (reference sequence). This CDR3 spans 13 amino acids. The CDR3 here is CSFVQGSTDTQYF. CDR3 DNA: TGCAGTTTTGTACAGGGCAGCACAGATACGCAGTATTTT.